This TCR beta chain appears in the sequencing data of a study of blood T cell repertoires in COVID-19. Assay used: immunoSEQ multiplex PCR; TCRdb lists only in-frame clones, some missing. The sample gives 260,000 or so clones, roughly 85% of which show up once; 3.5% to 4% is in the top ten. Those who participated ranged in age from roughly 18 to 90 years and resided in 20 to 30 US areas. This clone was seen only once. The CDR3 contains 13 residues. V lost 3 bases and J 1 base, leaving 4 bases between the germline ends. The germline V gene encodes CDR1 MNHNS and CDR2 SASEGT. The TCR was taken from a woman in her 40s who had been exposed to COVID-19. The source material was PBMCs or T cells enriched from blood (not recorded which). The rearrangement joins TRBV6-1 to TRBJ1-3; D is uncertain. The chain's CDR3 is CASSDPSGNTIYF. The CDR3 region has the DNA TGTGCCAGCAGTGACCCATCTGGAAACACCATATATTTT.